The rows below give T cell receptor beta chains drawn from one sample of a study of regulatory T cells in long-lasting Graves disease. TCRdb re-called the multiplex PCR reads with MiXCR, one entry per CDR3 protein. The sample yields hundreds of thousands of distinct CDR3 sequences, less than 25% seen once. Sequencing was performed on peripheral blood mononuclear cells (PBMCs), taken when the disease was refractory, from a patient treated with antithyroid drugs. The receptor source for this set is a female donor with Graves disease. Both conserved end residues are part of each CDR3. Each record gives: V gene, D gene, J gene, clone size, CDR3 DNA, CDR3 protein. A D gene is named only where the DNA matches it firmly. Not every row has a clone size; where given, it reads once, few, many or a size class.

TRBV7-6	NA	TRBJ2-7	many	TGTGCCAGCAGCTACCTTCAACAGGGCTACGAGCAGTACTTC	CASSYLQQGYEQYF
TRBV15	TRBD1	TRBJ1-5	NA	TGTGCCACCAGCACGTACAGGGGTAATCAGCCCCAGCATTTT	CATSTYRGNQPQHF
TRBV2	NA	TRBJ2-7	many	TGTGCCAGCAGTGAAGGTAGGGTAGGGAACAAACCGTATTACGAGCAGTACTTC	CASSEGRVGNKPYYEQYF
TRBV30	NA	TRBJ1-3	few	TGTGCCTGCGACACTGGCCACTCTGGAAACACCATATATTTT	CACDTGHSGNTIYF
TRBV19	NA	TRBJ2-2	NA	TGTGCCAGTAGTCCAAACATCGGTACCGGGGAGCTGTTTTTT	CASSPNIGTGELFF
TRBV19	NA	TRBJ1-5	NA	TGTGCCAGTGCCGGTCCGGACAGCAATCAGCCCCAGCATTTT	CASAGPDSNQPQHF
TRBV4-3	NA	TRBJ2-7	NA	TGCGCCAGCAGCCAAGAATGGAACAGCGCTACCTACGAGCAGTACTTC	CASSQEWNSATYEQYF
TRBV25-1	TRBD1	TRBJ2-7	many	TGTGCCAGCAGTTCAACCTCGGACAGGGGAGACTACGAGCAGTACTTC	CASSSTSDRGDYEQYF
TRBV29-1	NA	TRBJ2-4	NA	TGCAGCGTTGGAGACAGGCTAGCCAAAAACATTCAGTACTTC	CSVGDRLAKNIQYF
TRBV6-1	NA	TRBJ2-7	many	TGTGCCAGCAAGAGGGCTAGCGCCTACTACGAGCAGTACTTC	CASKRASAYYEQYF
TRBV6-5	NA	TRBJ2-2	many	TGTGCCAGCAGTTACTCCACCGGGGAGCTGTTTTTT	CASSYSTGELFF
TRBV27	TRBD1	TRBJ2-7	many	TGTGCCAGCAGTCCCCACCAGGACAGGCAATCCGGGCACGTCTACGAGCAGTACTTC	CASSPHQDRQSGHVYEQYF
TRBV28	NA	TRBJ2-2	many	TGTGCCAGCAGGGCCAAGCTATTTGGGCTTGTGGCGGGACGGTCCGGGGAGCTGTTTTTT	CASRAKLFGLVAGRSGELFF
TRBV7-9	NA	TRBJ2-7	few	TGTGCCACCCACGGATCAACCTACGAGCAGTACTTC	CATHGSTYEQYF
TRBV13	NA	TRBJ2-5	NA	TGTGCCAGCAGCCAGGGGGGGTTGCAAGAGACCCAGTACTTC	CASSQGGLQETQYF
TRBV29-1	NA	TRBJ2-1	NA	TGCAGCGTTGAAACAGGGTCGGGGAGCGATGAGCAGTTCTTC	CSVETGSGSDEQFF
TRBV6-1	NA	TRBJ1-1	many	TGTGCCAGCAGCGAGACACCTGAAGCTTTCTTT	CASSETPEAFF
TRBV7-8	NA	TRBJ2-3	NA	TGTGCCAGCAGCCCCCCATTCAGAGTAGGCACAGATACGCAGTATTTT	CASSPPFRVGTDTQYF
TRBV3-1	NA	TRBJ2-7	few	TGTGCCAGCAGCCGATCTAGCGGAGGGGGATACGAGCAGTACTTC	CASSRSSGGGYEQYF
TRBV7-2	TRBD2	TRBJ2-7	many	TGTGCCAGCAGCTTATTACCGGGAGGGCGAGACGAGCAGTACTTC	CASSLLPGGRDEQYF
TRBV15	NA	TRBJ2-7	few	TGTGCCACCTTCCATTACGAGCAGTACTTC	CATFHYEQYF
TRBV7-2	TRBD1	TRBJ2-1	once	TGTGCCAGCAGCTCCGCCCCGGGACAGATCAATGAGCAGTTCTTC	CASSSAPGQINEQFF
TRBV5-1	NA	TRBJ1-2	NA	TGCGCCAGCAGCTTGGGGACGGCGGGGTATGGCTACACCTTC	CASSLGTAGYGYTF
TRBV19	TRBD1	TRBJ1-3	few	TGTGCCAGTAGACGCAGGGGGCCTGGAAACACCATATATTTT	CASRRRGPGNTIYF
TRBV5-1	NA	TRBJ2-7	NA	TGCGCCAGCAGCTTCTCAGGCCCCCTCTACGAGCAGTACTTC	CASSFSGPLYEQYF
TRBV30	NA	TRBJ2-1	once	TGTGCCTGGAGTGACACATCTCGGGGCGGGTACAATGAGCAGTTCTTC	CAWSDTSRGGYNEQFF
TRBV5-1	TRBD1	TRBJ1-2	many	TGCGCCAGCAGCTTGGGGGGGACAGCCTATGGCTACACCTTC	CASSLGGTAYGYTF
TRBV30	TRBD1	TRBJ2-7	many	TGTGCCTGGAGAGACAAAGGGGGACAGTCCTACGAGCAGTACTTC	CAWRDKGGQSYEQYF
TRBV18	TRBD1	TRBJ1-2	few	TGTGCCAGCTCTCTTAGCCCCGGGACAGGGGGCGCGAACTATGGCTACACCTTC	CASSLSPGTGGANYGYTF
TRBV15	NA	TRBJ2-7	NA	TGTGCCACCAGCGCAGAAGGGATGGGCGAGCAGTACTTC	CATSAEGMGEQYF
TRBV28	NA	TRBJ1-1	many	TGTGCCAGCGAGAGTCCGAACACTGAAGCTTTCTTT	CASESPNTEAFF
TRBV9	NA	TRBJ1-4	NA	TGTGCCAGCAGCGTAGGGGGCTTCGGAGATGAAAAACTGTTTTTT	CASSVGGFGDEKLFF
TRBV7-3	TRBD2	TRBJ2-1	NA	TGTGCCAGCTTCGGGACTAGCGGAAGGGGACATGAGCAGTTCTTC	CASFGTSGRGHEQFF
TRBV6-1	NA	TRBJ1-5	many	TGTGCCAGCAGTGAATTCGGGGGGTGGCAGCCCCAGCATTTT	CASSEFGGWQPQHF
TRBV20-1	NA	TRBJ2-7	NA	TGCAGTGCGAGGGCGGTGCACTCCTACGAGCAGTACTTC	CSARAVHSYEQYF
TRBV7-9	NA	TRBJ2-4	NA	TGTGCCAGCAGCTTAATCGGGACGGCGAAAAGTCCGTACTTC	CASSLIGTAKSPYF
TRBV19	TRBD2	TRBJ2-1	NA	TGTGCCAGTAGCACCTCGTTCGGGACTAGCGAAATCAATGAGCAGTTCTTC	CASSTSFGTSEINEQFF
TRBV2	TRBD1	TRBJ2-1	NA	TGTGCCAGCAGCCAATTATTCGGGACAGCGGACTACAATGAGCAGTTCTTC	CASSQLFGTADYNEQFF
TRBV6-1	NA	TRBJ2-4	NA	TGTGCCAGCAGAAGGGCTAACGGGCACATTCAGTACTTC	CASRRANGHIQYF
TRBV6-2/TRBV6-3	TRBD1	TRBJ1-2	few	TGTGCCAGCAGTGAAGGGACAGCCTTCTATGGCTACACCTTC	CASSEGTAFYGYTF
TRBV6-1	NA	TRBJ1-6	many	TGTGCCAGCAATAACTACAGGAATTCACCCCTCCACTTT	CASNNYRNSPLHF
TRBV27	TRBD2	TRBJ2-1	many	TGTGCCAGCAGTTTAGGGACTAGCGGGATGAATGAGCAGTTCTTC	CASSLGTSGMNEQFF
TRBV30	TRBD1	TRBJ1-2	many	TGTGCCTGGACTCAGGGGGGAAAAGGCTACACCTTC	CAWTQGGKGYTF
TRBV6-1	TRBD2	TRBJ2-5	many	TGTGCCAGCAGTGAGAGGGAGGGACTAGCGGAAGAGACCCAGTACTTC	CASSEREGLAEETQYF
TRBV5-1	NA	TRBJ2-6	NA	TGCGCCAGCAGCTTGGATTTCCCTGGGGCCAACGTCCTGACTTTC	CASSLDFPGANVLTF
TRBV18	NA	TRBJ2-4	NA	TGTGCCAGCTCACTGACCCTGACAGAGAACATTCAGTACTTC	CASSLTLTENIQYF
TRBV6-1	NA	TRBJ1-5	many	TGTGCCAGCCAAATAAATAGCAATCAGCCCCAGCATTTT	CASQINSNQPQHF
TRBV4-1	NA	TRBJ1-5	few	TGCGCCAGCAGCCAAGACCCCGGGCCGACCAATCAGCCCCAGCATTTT	CASSQDPGPTNQPQHF
TRBV2	NA	TRBJ2-7	few	TGTGCCAGCAGTGATTTCGAGGAGCAGTACTTC	CASSDFEEQYF
TRBV29-1	NA	TRBJ2-3	few	TGCAGCGTTGTCCCACCGAATCCGTTCACAGATACGCAGTATTTT	CSVVPPNPFTDTQYF
TRBV11-2	TRBD2	TRBJ2-3	NA	TGTGCCAGCAGCTGGGGGACTAGCGACAAAGATACGCAGTATTTT	CASSWGTSDKDTQYF
TRBV15	NA	TRBJ2-1	NA	TGTGCCACCAGCCTGAAAGGGGATGAGCAGTTCTTC	CATSLKGDEQFF
TRBV7-2	NA	TRBJ2-7	many	TGTGCGGCAGCGGCCGGGATCGCCTACGAGCAGTACTTC	CAAAAGIAYEQYF
TRBV9	NA	TRBJ2-5	NA	TGTGCCAGCAGCACTCTGGGGGGACAAGAGACCCAGTACTTC	CASSTLGGQETQYF